This TCR beta chain was sequenced for a study of shared clonotypes between healthy human individuals. For the study at large: Ranging from 18 to 49 in age, donors were two women and a few men.

Study-level findings and limits: Limitation of the genetic and exposure-history diversity represented came from the few donors. What naive subsets generally showed was a larger estimated richness than memory subsets showed.

Negatively enriched CD4+ T cells were divided by CD45RA into naive and memory. With respect to this clone: Its antigen is still unknown.

The assay was immunoSEQ multiplex PCR, and TCRdb's table has in-frame clones only and misses some. The sample lists about 2.4 million clones; over 85% were seen once. Germline-derived CDR1 and CDR2 are SGHRS and YFSETQ. V lost 4 bases to trimming and J lost 5 bases; unmatched junction nucleotides: 10. CDR3 length equals 15 residues. Sequenced material: naive CD4+ T cells sorted from blood. Subset denoted: CD45RA+ positively selected. The chain recombines TRBV5-1 with TRBJ2-7; TRBD1 matches 9 bases. The receptor was derived from a man aged 18 to 29 in good health. The CDR3 sequence is CASSRTGTGIDEQYF. The CDR3 DNA reads TGCGCCAGCAGCCGGACCGGGACAGGGATCGACGAGCAGTACTTC.